A selection of T cell receptor beta chains follows, all from one sample in a study of cytomegalovirus exposure and HLA in healthy donors. Assay used: immunoSEQ multiplex PCR; TCRdb lists only in-frame clones, some missing. The repertoire has roughly 120,000 clones, 50% to 70% of them found once; the top ten carry nearly 9.5%. Sequenced: PBMCs. These receptors all stem from a woman aged 35 to 49 in good health and CMV-seropositive. Each CDR3 is given with its conserved first and last residue. Each record gives: D gene, clone size, J gene, V gene, CDR3 protein, CDR3 DNA. D genes are given only for firm matches. Only some rows state a clone size, as once, few, many or a class for expanded clones.

D gene: .
clone size: .
J gene: TRBJ2-2
V gene: TRBV14
CDR3 protein: CASSLTNTGELFF
CDR3 DNA: TGTGCCAGCAGCCTCACTAACACCGGGGAGCTGTTTTTT

D gene: .
clone size: .
J gene: TRBJ1-4
V gene: TRBV5-6
CDR3 protein: CASSLVVGGVATNEKLLF
CDR3 DNA: TGTGCCAGCAGCTTGGTCGTCGGGGGAGTGGCAACTAATGAAAAACTGCTTTTT

D gene: .
clone size: .
J gene: TRBJ1-1
V gene: TRBV9
CDR3 protein: CASSVVARAEAFF
CDR3 DNA: TGTGCCAGCAGCGTAGTGGCCAGGGCTGAAGCTTTCTTT

D gene: .
clone size: .
J gene: TRBJ2-3
V gene: TRBV5-6
CDR3 protein: CASSLVVGTFTQYF
CDR3 DNA: TGTGCCAGCAGCTTGGTCGTGGGGACTTTTACGCAGTATTTT

D gene: .
clone size: .
J gene: TRBJ1-2
V gene: TRBV4-3
CDR3 protein: CASSQDDGDYTF
CDR3 DNA: TGCGCCAGCAGCCAAGATGACGGGGACTACACCTTC

D gene: .
clone size: .
J gene: TRBJ2-1
V gene: TRBV7-2
CDR3 protein: CASTNNLLNEQFF
CDR3 DNA: TGTGCCAGCACCAACAACCTTCTTAATGAGCAGTTCTTC

D gene: TRBD2
clone size: .
J gene: TRBJ2-1
V gene: TRBV11-3
CDR3 protein: CASSPGLAGGGGASEQFF
CDR3 DNA: TGTGCCAGCAGCCCGGGGCTAGCGGGAGGAGGCGGGGCTAGTGAGCAGTTCTTC

D gene: TRBD2
clone size: .
J gene: TRBJ2-2
V gene: TRBV5-3
CDR3 protein: CARSTPGLAGVCTGELLF
CDR3 DNA: TGTGCCAGAAGCACCCCGGGTCTAGCGGGAGTGTGTACCGGGGAGCTGCTTTTT

D gene: .
clone size: once
J gene: TRBJ2-7
V gene: TRBV5-1
CDR3 protein: CASSLVSAYEQYF
CDR3 DNA: TGCGCCAGCAGCTTGGTGTCGGCCTACGAGCAGTACTTC

D gene: .
clone size: .
J gene: TRBJ2-1
V gene: TRBV5-1
CDR3 protein: CASSQSLYNEQFF
CDR3 DNA: TGTGCCAGCAGCCAGTCCCTTTACAATGAGCAGTTCTTC

D gene: TRBD1
clone size: .
J gene: TRBJ1-2
V gene: TRBV5-4
CDR3 protein: CASSQTGAAANYGYTF
CDR3 DNA: TGTGCCAGCAGCCAAACAGGGGCGGCGGCTAACTATGGCTACACCTTC

D gene: TRBD2
clone size: .
J gene: TRBJ2-5
V gene: TRBV5-1
CDR3 protein: CASSLSLAGEGETQYF
CDR3 DNA: TGCGCCAGCAGCTTGTCCCTAGCGGGAGAGGGGGAGACCCAGTACTTC

D gene: .
clone size: once
J gene: TRBJ1-5
V gene: TRBV19
CDR3 protein: CASSSPTGYRNQPQHF
CDR3 DNA: TGTGCCAGTAGTAGCCCAACAGGGTATCGGAATCAGCCCCAGCATTTT

D gene: TRBD1
clone size: medium-sized
J gene: TRBJ1-1
V gene: TRBV2
CDR3 protein: CASRRTGTNTEAFF
CDR3 DNA: TGTGCCAGCAGACGGACAGGTACTAACACTGAAGCTTTCTTT

D gene: .
clone size: .
J gene: TRBJ2-7
V gene: TRBV2
CDR3 protein: CASRARGDSYEQYF
CDR3 DNA: TGTGCCAGCAGGGCGAGGGGGGACAGCTACGAGCAGTACTTC

D gene: TRBD2
clone size: once
J gene: TRBJ2-5
V gene: TRBV11-2
CDR3 protein: CASSSGLATETQYF
CDR3 DNA: TGTGCCAGCAGCTCCGGACTAGCTACGGAGACCCAGTACTTC